Below, one T cell receptor beta chain is given with its context. This sample was taken from a study of blood T cell repertoires in COVID-19. Study context: T cells, B-cell-depleted T cells, or PBMCs supplied cDNA or gDNA.

Assignments of participants to cohorts depended upon their own reported clinical history. Authors' analysis steps: Estimation of nucleated cell counts relied on the amplification of reference gene primers. Here immunoSEQ multiplex PCR was the method, and the copy in TCRdb shows in-frame clones only, minus some. V and J calls and clone size are those listed in that table; D and trimming were worked out from the DNA. The sample has 350,000 to 400,000 clones, more than 75% seen once. The CDR3 is 13 residues long. The V end was cut by 3 bases, the J end by 5 bases, with 10 bases between. The germline V gene encodes CDR1 SGHTA and CDR2 FQGTGA.

The TCR comes from a woman in her 30s with acute COVID-19. This chain joins TRBV7-3 and TRBJ1-2, with D possibly being TRBD1 (5 bases). The sample comprised PBMCs or T cells enriched from blood (not recorded which). The CDR3 is CASSFREGYGYTF. The CDR3 DNA follows: TGTGCCAGCAGCTTTCGGGAGGGGTATGGCTACACCTTC.